One sample yielded the 27 T cell receptor beta chains listed below, sequenced in a study of identical twins (dated by TCRdb to the mid-2010s). The library was obtained by 5' RACE. Sequencing was carried out with an Illumina HiSeq 2000. TCRdb trimmed public reads at Q25 via fastp, called clones via MiXCR and kept in-frame beta chains. Entries are consolidated by CDR3 protein sequence, retaining the most common genes and DNA. In all, the sample holds around 300,000 distinct CDR3 sequences, and approximately 8% of those were seen once. The top ten hold approximately 2.1% of the sample. Another study also made use of these data, one on yellow fever vaccine responses in identical twins.

The sequenced sample was memory (CD45RO+) T cells sorted from blood. Taken with the paper, the label for cell subset or site translates to: CD45RO+ enriched T cells. These receptors were collected from a woman in her late teens or twenties in good health.

The CDR3 protein is CAISDLGANEQFF. CDR3 DNA: TGTGCCATCAGTGACCTCGGGGCCAATGAGCAGTTCTTC. V gene TRBV10-3 combines with J gene TRBJ2-1; D possibly uses TRBD1 or TRBD2 (5 bases each). This CDR3 contains 13 residues. Germline V gives CDR1 ENHRY, CDR2 SYGVKD. V was shortened by 3 bases and J by 6 bases, with 9 bases between the two germline ends.

This clonotype occurred many times. The genes are TRBV11-2 and TRBJ1-1; D unresolved. The CDR3 spans 17 residues. Germline values: CDR1 SGHAT, CDR2 FQNNGV. V lost 3 bases and J lost 0, with 17 bases in between. In nucleotides, the CDR3 is TGTGCCAGCAGCTTGCGAAGGGCGGGTTTGGTGAACACTGAAGCTTTCTTT. It codes for CASSLRRAGLVNTEAFF.

V usage is TRBV11-1 and J usage is TRBJ2-1, with TRBD2 as a possible D gene (6 bases). The CDR3 totals 19 residues. The V gene's germline CDR1 is SGHAT and CDR2 FQDESV (reference sequence). Trimming shortened V by 2 bases and J by 0 bases, and 20 bases separated the two germline ends. The CDR3 here is CASSLLRVGLAPSYNEQFF. The CDR3 DNA reads TGTGCCAGCAGCTTATTAAGGGTGGGGCTAGCGCCCTCCTACAATGAGCAGTTCTTC. The complete variable domain, with remaining parts taken from reference TRBV11-1 and TRBJ2-1, reads EAEVAQSPRYKITEKSQAVAFWCDPISGHATLYWYRQILGQGPELLVQFQDESVVDDSQLPKDRFSAERLKGVDSTLKIQPAELGDSAMYLCASSLLRVGLAPSYNEQFFGPGTRLTVL.

This clonotype was found many times. The CDR3 loop is CASSLWGANYEQYF. CDR3 coding DNA: TGTGCCAGCAGCTTATGGGGGGCCAACTACGAGCAGTACTTC. The chain employs TRBV7-8 and TRBJ2-7; tentatively, D is TRBD1 or TRBD2 (6 bases each). In germline, CDR1 is SGHVS, CDR2 FQNEAQ. V was cut by 2 bases and J by 3 bases, with 11 bases left in between. There are 14 residues in the CDR3.

This clonotype was detected a few times. The rearrangement joins TRBV5-6 to TRBJ1-6; perhaps TRBD1 as D (5 bases). The CDR3 runs to 15 residues. V lost 1 base and J lost 6, with 11 bases in between. Germline loops: CDR1 SGHDT, CDR2 YYEEEE. The CDR3 region is CASSLPGTVNSPLHF. The CDR3, as DNA: TGTGCCAGCAGCTTGCCAGGGACCGTTAATTCACCCCTCCACTTT.

The table lists this clonotype with a few counts. The rearrangement joins TRBV2 to TRBJ1-1; 7 positions match TRBD1. The germline CDR1 and CDR2 sequences are SNHLY and FYNNEI. The trim removed 6 bases at V and 0 bases at J, leaving 4 bases unmatched. The CDR3 sequence is 14 residues long. The CDR3 is CASRKGQLNTEAFF. The CDR3 DNA reads TGTGCCAGCAGAAAGGGACAGCTGAACACTGAAGCTTTCTTT.

The table lists this clonotype with a few counts. The rearrangement uses TRBV18 and TRBJ2-7; D is ambiguous. The V end lost 2 bases, the J end lost 6 bases, and 8 bases lay between the germline ends. The CDR3 runs to 12 residues. Looked up from germline, CDR1 is KGHSH and CDR2 is LQKENI. The CDR3 DNA is TGTGCCAGCTCACCATCGGCAACCGAGCAGTACTTC. Its protein product is CASSPSATEQYF.

This clonotype was detected ten times or more. The rearrangement uses TRBV28 and TRBJ1-6; D remains unclear. V was shortened by 7 bases and J by 4 bases, with 5 bases between the two germline ends. Looked up from germline, CDR1 is MDHEN and CDR2 is SYDVKM. The CDR3 extends over 12 amino acids. The CDR3 DNA sequence: TGTGCCAGCACGCAGTATAATTCACCCCTCCACTTT. Protein product: CASTQYNSPLHF. The full variable domain, with the rest looked up from reference TRBV28 and TRBJ1-6, is DVKVTQSSRYLVKRTGEKVFLECVQDMDHENMFWYRQDPGLGLRLIYFSYDVKMKEKGDIPEGYSVSREKKERFSLILESASTNQTSMYLCASTQYNSPLHFGNGTRLTVT.

The chain couples TRBV21-1 to TRBJ2-3; TRBD1, the table's D call, lacks a check against the DNA. TRBV21-1 is shown as a pseudogene. This CDR3 is 15 amino acids long. The CDR3 DNA is TGTGCCAGCAGCTACCGGACAGGGCTCACAGATACGCAGTATTTT. It codes for CASSYRTGLTDTQYF.

This clonotype was seen repeatedly, ten times or more. The CDR3 spells CSAAAGTYGYTF. In nucleotides, the CDR3 is TGCAGTGCTGCTGCAGGGACCTATGGCTACACCTTC. The genes are TRBV20-1 and TRBJ1-2; the D gene is possibly TRBD1 (5 bases). CDR3 length: 12 amino acids. Germline assignment: CDR1 DFQATT and CDR2 SNEGSKA (reference sequence). The germline V and J ends were trimmed by 5 bases and 4 bases, with 11 bases remaining between them.

The chain joins TRBV19 to TRBJ1-2; D unclear. The CDR3 runs 15 residues. V was pared by 3 bases and J by 0 bases, with 11 bases between. CDR1 LNHDA and CDR2 SQIVND come from the germline V gene (reference sequence). For the CDR3, the DNA is TGTGCCAGTAGTATGAGGAGAATCCCTAACTATGGCTACACCTTC. This gives the protein CASSMRRIPNYGYTF.

This clonotype has a count of ten or more. J is TRBJ1-2 and V is TRBV12-3 or TRBV12-4; 7 bases are shared with TRBD1. There are 14 residues in the CDR3. V was pared by 6 bases and J by 4 bases, with 8 bases of the junction left unmatched. CDR3 nucleotide sequence: TGTGCCAGCAGCCCCGACAGGGTTGGCTATGGCTACACCTTC. It specifies CASSPDRVGYGYTF.

This clonotype was detected many times. CDR3 in amino acids: CASRPSGQGNYGYTF. In DNA, the CDR3 is TGCGCCAGCAGGCCGTCAGGACAGGGCAACTATGGCTACACCTTC. The rearrangement uses TRBV5-1 and TRBJ1-2; the match to TRBD1 covers 8 bases. The length of the CDR3 is 15 residues. From germline, CDR1 is SGHRS and CDR2 YFSETQ. V gave up 5 bases and J gave up 2 bases; unmatched junction bases: 8.

The J gene is TRBJ1-6, the V gene TRBV18, with 9 nucleotides matching TRBD1. The junction had 1 base not matched to a gene; V was cut back by 5 bases and J by 8 bases. CDR1 and CDR2 from the germline V gene are KGHSH and LQKENI. The length of the CDR3 is 13 residues. CDR3 DNA: TGTGCCAGCTCAGGGACAGGGTATTCACCCCTCCACTTT. Its translation is CASSGTGYSPLHF.

The chain uses TRBV5-6 and TRBJ2-1; D uncertain. Looked up from germline, CDR1 is SGHDT and CDR2 is YYEEEE. V was trimmed by 1 base and J by 0 bases, leaving 8 bases between them. The CDR3 consists of 15 residues. The CDR3, as DNA: TGTGCCAGCAGCTTGCGGTGGAGCTCCTACAATGAGCAGTTCTTC. This sequence encodes CASSLRWSSYNEQFF.

The rearrangement joins TRBV2 to TRBJ2-6; a possible D gene is TRBD2 (5 bases). Germline lookup yields CDR1 SNHLY and CDR2 FYNNEI. This CDR3 contains 15 residues. Between the trimmed V and J ends, which lost 5 bases and 6 bases, there was a span of 14 bases. The CDR3 DNA follows: TGTGCCAGCAGTCTGGACGGAGGTGAGGCCAACGTCCTGACTTTC. Translating gives CASSLDGGEANVLTF.

This clonotype has ten or more counts. This chain connects TRBV15 to TRBJ1-6; D is possibly TRBD1 (5 bases). V dropped 0 bases and J dropped 10 bases, with 16 bases sitting between them. Germline V gene lookup returns CDR1 LNHNV and CDR2 YYDKDF (reference sequence). The CDR3 runs 16 residues. The CDR3 is CATSRETVISGSPLHF. The CDR3 nucleotides are TGTGCCACCAGCAGAGAGACAGTTATATCGGGGTCACCCCTCCACTTT.

This clonotype showed up many times. The V and J genes are TRBV11-2 and TRBJ2-3; perhaps D is TRBD1 or TRBD2 (5 bases each). This CDR3 is 18 amino acids long. Germline V CDR1 and CDR2: SGHAT, FQNNGV. V was pared by 1 base and J by 0 bases, with 17 bases between. CDR3: CASSLVVPGTSSTDTQYF. The CDR3, as DNA: TGTGCCAGCAGCTTAGTGGTACCGGGGACCTCTAGCACAGATACGCAGTATTTT.

This clonotype has only a few counts. The V gene is TRBV7-2, the J gene TRBJ2-7; TRBD1 matches at 7 bases. The V gene end was trimmed by 1 base and the J gene end by 3 bases; junction bases not matched to a gene: 3. The CDR3 spans 14 residues. Germline CDR1 and CDR2: SGHTA and FQGNSA. For the CDR3, the DNA is TGTGCCAGCAGCTTAGTTTCAGGGGGCTACGAGCAGTACGTC. It encodes CASSLVSGGYEQYV.

This clonotype is a singleton in its sample. The chain is built from TRBV2 and TRBJ2-7; D may be TRBD1 or TRBD2 (7 bases each). CDR1 and CDR2 from the germline V gene are SNHLY and FYNNEI. V gave up 8 bases and J gave up 7 bases, with 15 bases separating them. The CDR3 has 12 residues. CDR3 protein: CASQGGPGEQYV. The CDR3 DNA reads as TGTGCCAGCCAGGGGGGGCCCGGGGAGCAGTACGTC.

This clonotype was seen a few times. The chain recombines TRBV20-1 with TRBJ2-1; perhaps TRBD2 as D (6 bases). The germline gives CDR1 DFQATT, CDR2 SNEGSKA (reference sequence). This CDR3 contains 15 residues. Trimming took 4 bases from V and 3 from J, leaving 16 bases between them. CDR3 sequence: CSATLGGGDYNEQFF. CDR3 sequence (DNA): TGCAGTGCTACCCTTGGTGGCGGGGACTACAATGAGCAGTTCTTC.

The gene calls are TRBV12-3 or TRBV12-4 and TRBJ1-1, with TRBD1 matching 7 bases. The CDR3 runs 13 residues. The ends lost 8 bases at V and 5 bases at J; junction bases unmatched: 8. The CDR3 DNA reads as TGTGCCAGCTCCGCGAACAGGGGTACTGAAGCTTTCTTT. Protein product: CASSANRGTEAFF.

This clonotype was seen a handful of times. V gene TRBV27 combines with J gene TRBJ1-4; no clear D. The CDR3 is 14 amino acids. Germline CDR1 and CDR2: MNHEY and SMNVEV (reference sequence). Trimming took off 6 bases at V and 2 bases at J, with 10 bases between the two ends. The DNA of the CDR3 is TGTGCCAGCAGCTCGCGGAAGACTAATGAAAAACTGTTTTTT. Translating it yields CASSSRKTNEKLFF.

In nucleotides, the CDR3 is TGCGCCAGCAGCTTGGTTCTTGATGGTGAGCAGTTCTTC. Its protein is CASSLVLDGEQFF. The chain employs TRBV5-1 and TRBJ2-1; D is unclear. Germline lookup yields CDR1 SGHRS and CDR2 YFSETQ. The CDR3 runs 13 residues. V lost 0 bases to trimming and J lost 9 bases, with 10 bases between them.

This clonotype appeared a few times. The chain is built from TRBV6-5 and TRBJ2-5; TRBD2 agrees at 8 bases. V lost 4 bases to trimming and J lost 5 bases; unmatched junction nucleotides: 9. Germline lookup yields CDR1 MNHEY and CDR2 SVGAGI. This CDR3 region has 15 residues. The DNA of the CDR3 is TGTGCCAGCAGTTTTCAAAGCGGGAGCGCGGAGACCCAGTACTTC. Its protein is CASSFQSGSAETQYF.

This clonotype was detected many times. The chain is built from TRBV12-3 or TRBV12-4 and TRBJ1-2, with D perhaps TRBD1 (6 bases). The CDR3 sequence is 14 residues long. The ends were cut back, 3 bases at V and 0 bases at J, with 8 bases in the middle. Written as DNA, the CDR3 is TGTGCCAGCAGTTTGGACAGAACTAACTATGGCTACACCTTC. It encodes CASSLDRTNYGYTF.

This clonotype has at least ten counts. This sequence joins TRBV20-1 and TRBJ2-2; weak D call: TRBD1 (6 bases). CDR1 and CDR2 from the germline V gene are DFQATT and SNEGSKA (reference sequence). The V gene lost 3 bases and the J gene lost 1 base, with 15 bases spanning the gap. This CDR3 contains 16 residues. The CDR3 spells CSASNVRGKNTGELFF. The CDR3 nucleotides read TGCAGTGCTAGCAATGTTAGGGGGAAGAACACCGGGGAGCTGTTTTTT.